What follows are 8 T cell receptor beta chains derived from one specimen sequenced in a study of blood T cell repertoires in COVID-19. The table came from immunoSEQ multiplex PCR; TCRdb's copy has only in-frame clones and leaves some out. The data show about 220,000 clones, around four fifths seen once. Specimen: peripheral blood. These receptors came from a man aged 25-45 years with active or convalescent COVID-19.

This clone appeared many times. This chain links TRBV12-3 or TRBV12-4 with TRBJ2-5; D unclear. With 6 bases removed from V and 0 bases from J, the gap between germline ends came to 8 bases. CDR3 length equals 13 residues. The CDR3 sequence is CASSLQDQETQYF. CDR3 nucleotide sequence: TGTGCCAGCAGCCTTCAGGACCAAGAGACCCAGTACTTC.

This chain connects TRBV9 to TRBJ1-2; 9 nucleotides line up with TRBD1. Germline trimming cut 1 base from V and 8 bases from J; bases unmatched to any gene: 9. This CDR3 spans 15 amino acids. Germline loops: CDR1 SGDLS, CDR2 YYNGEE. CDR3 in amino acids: CASSVRDRVYGGYTF. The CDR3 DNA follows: TGTGCCAGCAGCGTACGGGACAGGGTATATGGGGGCTACACCTTC.

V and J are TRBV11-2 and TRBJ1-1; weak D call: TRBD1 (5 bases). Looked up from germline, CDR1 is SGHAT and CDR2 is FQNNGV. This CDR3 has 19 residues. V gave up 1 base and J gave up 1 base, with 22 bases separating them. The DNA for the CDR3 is TGTGCCAGCAGCTTAGCCCTCCTGCTAAGACAGTATCAGAACACTGAAGCTTTCTTT. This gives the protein CASSLALLLRQYQNTEAFF.

The CDR3 nucleotides read TGTGCCAGCAGTGAAATGAACTTCTACGAGCAGTACTTC. Its protein product is CASSEMNFYEQYF. The J gene is TRBJ2-7, the V gene TRBV6-1; D unresolved. Germline values: CDR1 MNHNS, CDR2 SASEGT. CDR3 size: 13 residues. Trimming took off 2 bases at V and 3 bases at J, with 8 bases between the two ends.

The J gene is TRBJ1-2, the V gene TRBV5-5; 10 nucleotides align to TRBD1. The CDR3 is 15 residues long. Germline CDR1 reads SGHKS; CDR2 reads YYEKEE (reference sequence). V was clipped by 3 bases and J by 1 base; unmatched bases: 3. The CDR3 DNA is TGTGCCAGCAGCTGGGGACAGGGGTTTAACTATGGCTACACCTTC. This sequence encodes CASSWGQGFNYGYTF.

This CDR3 is CASSSAGGPAEQYF. The CDR3 DNA follows: TGTGCCAGCAGCTCGGCGGGGGGGCCGGCCGAGCAGTACTTC. The chain links TRBV5-4 to TRBJ2-7, with 9 nucleotides matching TRBD2. V lost 3 bases to trimming and J lost 6 bases; unmatched junction nucleotides: 7. The length of the CDR3 is 14 residues. From germline, CDR1 is SGHNT and CDR2 YYREEE (reference sequence). The variable domain in full, completed from reference TRBV5-4 and TRBJ2-7, reads ETGVTQSPTHLIKTRGQQVTLRCSSQSGHNTVSWYQQALGQGPQFIFQYYREEENGRGNFPPRFSGLQFPNYSSELNVNALELDDSALYLCASSSAGGPAEQYFGPGTRLTVT.

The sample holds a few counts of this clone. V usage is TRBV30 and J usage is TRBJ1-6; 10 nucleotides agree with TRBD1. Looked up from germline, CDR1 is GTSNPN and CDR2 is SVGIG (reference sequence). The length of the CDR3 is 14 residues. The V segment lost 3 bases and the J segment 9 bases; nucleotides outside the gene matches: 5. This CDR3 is CAWRGTGEVSPLHF. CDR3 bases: TGTGCCTGGAGAGGGACAGGGGAGGTTTCACCCCTCCACTTT.

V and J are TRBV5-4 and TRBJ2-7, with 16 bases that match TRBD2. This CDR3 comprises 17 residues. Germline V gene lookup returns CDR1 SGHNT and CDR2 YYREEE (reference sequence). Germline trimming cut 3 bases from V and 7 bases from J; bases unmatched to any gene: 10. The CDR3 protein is CASSSGLAGGPEREQYF. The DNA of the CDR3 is TGTGCCAGCAGCTCGGGACTAGCGGGGGGGCCTGAAAGGGAGCAGTACTTC.